Listed here are 5 T cell receptor beta chains from one sample, sequenced in a study of T cell repertoires in cytomegalovirus infection. TCRdb reprocessed the reads via MiXCR and lists one record per CDR3 protein. The repertoire holds a few hundred thousand distinct CDR3 sequences, with roughly a sixth as singletons. The sequenced sample was PBMCs. These receptors were collected from a human donor in good health (CMV status not recorded). Some clones in this sample may be carry-over from other donors' samples.

This chain uses TRBV20-1 with TRBJ2-5; 7 bases are a match to TRBD1. This CDR3 has 12 amino acids. CDR1 is DFQATT and CDR2 is SNEGSKA in the germline V gene (reference sequence). J gave up 8 bases and V 3 bases, and 6 bases lay outside the gene matches. The CDR3 nucleotides read TGCAGTGCTAGTTGGGACAGCGGAACCCAGTACTTC. Translation: CSASWDSGTQYF.

This clonotype was observed at least ten times. The V gene is TRBV19, the J gene TRBJ2-2; D remains unclear. Looked up from germline, CDR1 is LNHDA and CDR2 is SQIVND (reference sequence). This CDR3 spans 16 amino acids. V was clipped by 6 bases and J by 1 base, with 15 bases between them. The CDR3 DNA is TGTGCCAGTAGCCCTGGACCGTCAGTGAACACCGGGGAGCTGTTTTTT. This translates into CASSPGPSVNTGELFF.

This clonotype was counted ten times or more. The V gene is TRBV11-2, the J gene TRBJ2-3; 7 nucleotides align to TRBD2. Germline values: CDR1 SGHAT, CDR2 FQNNGV. The CDR3 spans 13 residues. Trimming took 5 bases from V and 6 from J; bases not matched to a gene: 5. CDR3 nucleotides: TGTGCCAGCAGCCGAATCGGGAGGGATACGCAGTATTTT. This sequence encodes CASSRIGRDTQYF. Based on the CDR3 plus reference TRBV11-2 and TRBJ2-3, the full variable domain is EAGVAQSPRYKIIEKRQSVAFWCNPISGHATLYWYQQILGQGPKLLIQFQNNGVVDDSQLPKDRFSAERLKGVDSTLKIQPAKLEDSAVYLCASSRIGRDTQYFGPGTRLTVL.

This clonotype was observed at least ten times. The rearrangement links TRBV7-9 to TRBJ2-2, with TRBD2 as a possible D gene (6 bases). The germline V gene encodes CDR1 SEHNR and CDR2 FQNEAQ (reference sequence). There are 17 residues in the CDR3. The V gene lost 0 bases and the J gene lost 0 bases, with 11 bases spanning the gap. The CDR3 DNA sequence: TGTGCCAGCAGCTTAGCGTTTTGGGACTCGAACACCGGGGAGCTGTTTTTT. Its protein product is CASSLAFWDSNTGELFF.

The rearrangement links TRBV15 to TRBJ1-1, with D possibly being TRBD1 (5 bases). Germline CDR1 LNHNV, CDR2 YYDKDF (reference sequence). The CDR3 is 14 amino acids. The ends were cut back, 0 bases at V and 10 bases at J, with 15 bases in the middle. The CDR3 region has the DNA TGTGCCACCAGCAGAGATAAAAATCAGGGTGGAGCTTTCTTT. Translating it yields CATSRDKNQGGAFF.